The rows below give T cell receptor beta chains drawn from one sample of a study of shared clonotypes between healthy human individuals. Sequencing used immunoSEQ multiplex PCR; TCRdb keeps in-frame clones, though not all of them. The sample holds nearly 600,000 clones, roughly 95% seen once. The sequencing sample was made of naive CD8+ T cells sorted from blood. The receptors shown here come from a woman between 25 and 40 years old in good health. The conserved cysteine and the conserved F or W are not part of the CDR3 here. Fields, in order: V gene, CDR3 protein.

v_gene: TRBV27
CDR3aa: ASSKTGMNTEAF

v_gene: TRBV4-1
CDR3aa: ASSQDAFQETQY

v_gene: TRBV15
CDR3aa: ATSRDRGTNNEQF

v_gene: TRBV7-9
CDR3aa: ASSFAGGEGNEQF

v_gene: TRBV29-1
CDR3aa: SVEAAPTRGDGTDTQY

v_gene: TRBV4-1
CDR3aa: ASSNRLGNEQF

v_gene: TRBV27
CDR3aa: ASSLSLGTGGNEQF

v_gene: TRBV28
CDR3aa: ASSLLEGTYEQY

v_gene: TRBV10-3
CDR3aa: AISESRSPGWAQY

v_gene: TRBV15
CDR3aa: ATSRESTLDTGELF